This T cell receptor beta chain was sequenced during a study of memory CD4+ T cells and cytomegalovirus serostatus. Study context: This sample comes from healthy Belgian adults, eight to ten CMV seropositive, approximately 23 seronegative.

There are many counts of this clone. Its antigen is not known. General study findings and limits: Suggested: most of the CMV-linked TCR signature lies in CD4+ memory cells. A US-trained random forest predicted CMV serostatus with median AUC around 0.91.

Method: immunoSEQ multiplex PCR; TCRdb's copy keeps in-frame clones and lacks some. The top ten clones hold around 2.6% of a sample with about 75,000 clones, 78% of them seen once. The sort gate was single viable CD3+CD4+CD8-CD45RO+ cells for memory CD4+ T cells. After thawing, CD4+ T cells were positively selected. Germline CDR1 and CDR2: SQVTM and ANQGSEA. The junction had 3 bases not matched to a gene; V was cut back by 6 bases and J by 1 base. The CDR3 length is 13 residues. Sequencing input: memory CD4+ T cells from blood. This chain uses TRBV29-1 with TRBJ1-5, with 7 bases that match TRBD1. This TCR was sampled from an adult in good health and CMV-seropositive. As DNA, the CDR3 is TGCAGCGTAAGACAGGGAAGCAATCAGCCCCAGCATTTT. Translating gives CSVRQGSNQPQHF. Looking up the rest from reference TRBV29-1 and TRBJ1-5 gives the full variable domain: SAVISQKPSRDICQRGTSLTIQCQVDSQVTMMFWYRQQPGQSLTLIATANQGSEATYESGFVIDKFPISRPNLTFSTLTVSNMSPEDSSIYLCSVRQGSNQPQHFGDGTRLSIL.